This paragraph reports one T cell receptor (beta chain). A PCR-confirmed or clinician-diagnosed COVID-19 case had contacted exposed participants within 2 weeks of entry. As originally analysed: Researchers report that nucleated cell counts were estimated from reference gene primer amplification. Assay: immunoSEQ multiplex PCR; the TCRdb copy retains only in-frame clones and omits some. V and J calls and clone size are given by that table; D and trimming were obtained from the DNA. The table has fewer than 250,000 clones, roughly 84% seen once; the top ten hold under 4%. This record comes from a study of blood T cell repertoires in COVID-19. J was trimmed by 8 bases and V by 0 bases; bases with no gene match: 8. The CDR3 contains 16 residues. Per the germline V gene, CDR1 is MNHNY and CDR2 is SVGAGI (reference sequence).

The rearrangement uses TRBV6-6 and TRBJ2-1; 9 bases are shared with TRBD2. Sequenced input: PBMCs or T cells enriched from blood (not recorded which). The sequence derives from a woman between 25 and 40 years old who had been exposed to COVID-19. CDR3 sequence reads: CASSYSGGGVGDEQFF. The DNA for the CDR3 is TGTGCCAGCAGTTACTCGGGCGGGGGGGTCGGTGATGAGCAGTTCTTC.